There are many counts of the clone carrying this TCR beta chain. The source of the sample is a study of T-cell reconstitution after alpha-beta-depleted transplantation in children. Using unique molecular identifiers, the investigators prepared the TCRbeta library. TCRdb redid the calling of the PCR reads with MiXCR, one entry per CDR3 protein. Of about 610,000 distinct CDR3 sequences listed, under 12% are singletons. V lost 6 bases to trimming and J lost 8 bases; unmatched junction nucleotides: 7. The CDR3 loop spans 11 amino acids. Germline-derived CDR1 and CDR2 are SQVTM and ANQGSEA. Source: PBMCs from the stem cell graft donor, taken from the stem cell graft. V usage is TRBV29-1 and J usage is TRBJ2-7; the match to TRBD1 covers 7 bases. This clonotype originated in a human donor who donated a stem cell graft to a child with acute myeloid leukemia. CDR3 sequence reads: CSVGDSRKQYF. DNA for the CDR3: TGCAGCGTGGGGGACAGTCGCAAGCAGTACTTC.